This paragraph covers one T cell receptor beta chain sequence. Methods used by the authors: Nucleated cell number was recorded as an estimate derived from reference gene primer amplification. Profiled with immunoSEQ multiplex PCR; TCRdb holds only in-frame clones, not every one. That table supplies the V and J calls and clone size; D and trimming were determined from the DNA. The sample contains over 250,000 clones, more than 75% of which appear only once. This entry belongs to a study of blood T cell repertoires in COVID-19. Study details: Samples came from the United States, Italy and Spain, spanning acute and convalescent COVID-19. PBMCs, B-cell-depleted T cells, or T cells provided the cDNA or gDNA that made up the material.

The CDR3 covers 18 residues. The chain couples TRBV21-1 to TRBJ2-7; TRBD2, the D gene given by the table, was not confirmed from the DNA. TRBV21-1 is an annotated pseudogene. Input material: peripheral blood. This TCR was recovered from a middle-aged woman who had recovered from COVID-19. DNA for the CDR3: TGTGCCAGCAGCAAGAGGGCCCGGGGGAGGGAACCTCCCTACGAGCAGTACGTC. It encodes CASSKRARGREPPYEQYV.